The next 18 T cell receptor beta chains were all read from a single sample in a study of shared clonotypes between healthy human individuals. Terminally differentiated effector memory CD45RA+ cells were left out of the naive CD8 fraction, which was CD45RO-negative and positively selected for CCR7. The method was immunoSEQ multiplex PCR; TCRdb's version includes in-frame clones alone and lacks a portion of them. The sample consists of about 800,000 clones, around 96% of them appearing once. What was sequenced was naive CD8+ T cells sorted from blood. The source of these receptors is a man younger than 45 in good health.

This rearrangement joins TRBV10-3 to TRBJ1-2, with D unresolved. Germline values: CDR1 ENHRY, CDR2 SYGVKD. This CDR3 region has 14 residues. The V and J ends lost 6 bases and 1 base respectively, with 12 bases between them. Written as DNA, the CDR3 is TGTGCCATCAGGGATACAGCAGATAACTATGGCTACACCTTC. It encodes CAIRDTADNYGYTF.

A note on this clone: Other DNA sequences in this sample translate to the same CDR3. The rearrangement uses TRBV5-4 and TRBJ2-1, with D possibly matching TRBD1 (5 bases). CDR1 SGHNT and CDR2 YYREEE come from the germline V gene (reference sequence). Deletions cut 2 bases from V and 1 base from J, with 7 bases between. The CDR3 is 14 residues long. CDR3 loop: CASSLRGSYNEQFF. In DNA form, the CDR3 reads TGTGCCAGCAGCTTAAGGGGATCCTACAATGAGCAGTTCTTC.

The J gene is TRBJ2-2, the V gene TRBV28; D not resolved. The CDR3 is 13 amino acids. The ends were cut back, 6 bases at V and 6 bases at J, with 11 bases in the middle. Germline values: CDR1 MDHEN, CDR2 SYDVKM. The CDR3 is CASRPPGPGELFF. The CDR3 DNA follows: TGTGCCAGCAGGCCCCCTGGACCCGGGGAGCTGTTTTTT.

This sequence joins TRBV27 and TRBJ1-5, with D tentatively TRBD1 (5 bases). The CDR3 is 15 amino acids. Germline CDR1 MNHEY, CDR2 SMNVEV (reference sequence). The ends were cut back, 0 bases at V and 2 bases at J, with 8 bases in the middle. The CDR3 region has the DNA TGTGCCAGCAGTTTATCGAAAGGGGGCAATCAGCCCCAGCATTTT. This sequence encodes CASSLSKGGNQPQHF.

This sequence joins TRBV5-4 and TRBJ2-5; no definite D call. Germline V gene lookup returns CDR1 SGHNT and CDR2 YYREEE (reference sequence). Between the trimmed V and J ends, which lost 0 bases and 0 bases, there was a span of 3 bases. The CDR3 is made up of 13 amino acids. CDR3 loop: CASSLGYQETQYF. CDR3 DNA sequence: TGTGCCAGCAGCTTGGGCTACCAAGAGACCCAGTACTTC.

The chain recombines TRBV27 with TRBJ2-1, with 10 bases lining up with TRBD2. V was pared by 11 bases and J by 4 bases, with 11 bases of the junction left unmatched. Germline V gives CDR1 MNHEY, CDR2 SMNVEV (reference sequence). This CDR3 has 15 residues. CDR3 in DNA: TGTGCCGCAAACCAGGGACTAGCGAGATACAATGAGCAGTTCTTC. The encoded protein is CAANQGLARYNEQFF.

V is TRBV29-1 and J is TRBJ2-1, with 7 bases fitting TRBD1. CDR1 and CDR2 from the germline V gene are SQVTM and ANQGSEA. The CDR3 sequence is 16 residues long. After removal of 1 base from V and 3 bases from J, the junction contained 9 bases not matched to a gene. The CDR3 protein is CSVEGFRGSFYNEQFF. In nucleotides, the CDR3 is TGCAGCGTTGAAGGTTTCAGGGGGAGTTTCTACAATGAGCAGTTCTTC.

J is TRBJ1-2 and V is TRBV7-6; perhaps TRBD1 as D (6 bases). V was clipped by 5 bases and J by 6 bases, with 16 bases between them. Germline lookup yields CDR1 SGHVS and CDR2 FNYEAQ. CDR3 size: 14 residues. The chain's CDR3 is CASSPGSPGDGYTF. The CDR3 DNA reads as TGTGCCAGCAGCCCTGGGTCCCCAGGGGATGGCTACACCTTC.

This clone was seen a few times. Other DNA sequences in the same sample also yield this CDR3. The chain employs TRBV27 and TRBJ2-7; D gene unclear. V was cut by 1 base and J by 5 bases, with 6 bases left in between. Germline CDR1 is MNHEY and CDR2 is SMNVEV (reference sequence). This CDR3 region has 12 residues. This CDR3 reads CASSLFGDEQYF. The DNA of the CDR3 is TGTGCCAGCAGTTTATTTGGCGACGAGCAGTACTTC.

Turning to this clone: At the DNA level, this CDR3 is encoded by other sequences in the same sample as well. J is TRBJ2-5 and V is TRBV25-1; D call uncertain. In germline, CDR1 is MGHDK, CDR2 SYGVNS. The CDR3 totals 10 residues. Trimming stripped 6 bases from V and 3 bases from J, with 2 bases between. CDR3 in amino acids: CASREETQYF. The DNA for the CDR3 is TGTGCCAGCAGGGAAGAGACCCAGTACTTC. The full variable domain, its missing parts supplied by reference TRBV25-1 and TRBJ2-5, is EADIYQTPRYLVIGTGKKITLECSQTMGHDKMYWYQQDPGMELHLIHYSYGVNSTEKGDLSSESTVSRIRTEHFPLTLESARPSHTSQYLCASREETQYFGPGTRLLVL.

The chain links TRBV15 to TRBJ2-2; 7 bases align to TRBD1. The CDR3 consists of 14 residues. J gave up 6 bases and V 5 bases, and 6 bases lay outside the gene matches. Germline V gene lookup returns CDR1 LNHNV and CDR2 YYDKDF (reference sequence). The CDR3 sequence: CATSSTGEAGELFF. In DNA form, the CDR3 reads TGTGCCACCAGCTCTACAGGGGAAGCCGGGGAGCTGTTTTTT.

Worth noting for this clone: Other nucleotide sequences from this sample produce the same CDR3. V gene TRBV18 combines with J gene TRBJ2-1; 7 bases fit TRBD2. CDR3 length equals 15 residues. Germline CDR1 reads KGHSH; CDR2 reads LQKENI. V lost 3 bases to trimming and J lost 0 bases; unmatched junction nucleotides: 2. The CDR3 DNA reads TGTGCCAGCTCACCGGAGCGGGGCTCCTACAATGAGCAGTTCTTC. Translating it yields CASSPERGSYNEQFF.

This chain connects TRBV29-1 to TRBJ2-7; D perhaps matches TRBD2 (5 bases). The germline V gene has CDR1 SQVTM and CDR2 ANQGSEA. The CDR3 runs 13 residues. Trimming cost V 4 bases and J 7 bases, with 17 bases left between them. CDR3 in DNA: TGCAGCGTTGCAACTAGTCCTCCCCTTGAGCAGTACTTC. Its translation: CSVATSPPLEQYF.

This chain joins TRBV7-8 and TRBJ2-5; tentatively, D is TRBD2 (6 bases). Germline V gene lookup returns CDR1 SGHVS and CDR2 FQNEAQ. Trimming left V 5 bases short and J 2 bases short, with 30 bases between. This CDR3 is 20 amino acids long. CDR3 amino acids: CASSDGGQRRVKLGQETQYF. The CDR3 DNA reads TGTGCCAGCAGCGATGGAGGGCAGCGAAGGGTTAAATTGGGACAAGAGACCCAGTACTTC. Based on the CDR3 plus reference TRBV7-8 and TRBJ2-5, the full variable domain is GAGVSQSPRYKVAKRGQDVALRCDPISGHVSLFWYQQALGQGPEFLTYFQNEAQLDKSGLPSDRFFAERPEGSVSTLKIQRTQQEDSAVYLCASSDGGQRRVKLGQETQYFGPGTRLLVL.

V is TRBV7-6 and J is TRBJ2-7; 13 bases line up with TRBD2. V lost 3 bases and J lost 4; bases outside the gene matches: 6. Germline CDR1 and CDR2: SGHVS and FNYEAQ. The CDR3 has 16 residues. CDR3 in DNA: TGTGCCAGCAGCTTCGATCGGACTAGCGGGAGTTACGAGCAGTACTTC. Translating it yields CASSFDRTSGSYEQYF.

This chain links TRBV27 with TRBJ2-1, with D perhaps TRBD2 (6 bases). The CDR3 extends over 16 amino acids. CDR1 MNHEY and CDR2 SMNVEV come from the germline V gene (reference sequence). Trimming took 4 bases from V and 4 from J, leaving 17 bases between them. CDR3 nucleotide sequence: TGTGCCAGCAGTTCTCACACCTTACTAGCATACAATGAGCAGTTCTTC. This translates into CASSSHTLLAYNEQFF.

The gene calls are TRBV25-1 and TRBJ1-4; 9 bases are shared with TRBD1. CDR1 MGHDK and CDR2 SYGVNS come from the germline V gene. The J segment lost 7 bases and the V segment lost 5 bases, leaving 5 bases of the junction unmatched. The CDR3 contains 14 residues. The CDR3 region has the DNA TGTGCCAGCAGTCCGACAGGGGGGAGTGAAAAACTGTTTTTT. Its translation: CASSPTGGSEKLFF. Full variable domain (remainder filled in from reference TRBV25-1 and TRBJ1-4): EADIYQTPRYLVIGTGKKITLECSQTMGHDKMYWYQQDPGMELHLIHYSYGVNSTEKGDLSSESTVSRIRTEHFPLTLESARPSHTSQYLCASSPTGGSEKLFFGSGTQLSVL.

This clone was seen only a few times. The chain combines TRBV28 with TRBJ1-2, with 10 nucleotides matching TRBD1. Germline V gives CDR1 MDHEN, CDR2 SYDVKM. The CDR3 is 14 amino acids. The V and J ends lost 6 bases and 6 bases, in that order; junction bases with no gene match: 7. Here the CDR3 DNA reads TGTGCCAGCAGCTGGAGGACAGGGGGACATGGCTACACCTTC. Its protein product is CASSWRTGGHGYTF.